Listed below are T cell receptor beta chains from one sample, sequenced in a study of CD8 T cells in ankylosing spondylitis. TCRdb reprocessed the 5' RACE reads with MiXCR, giving one entry per CDR3 protein. Here the sample spans under 300,000 distinct CDR3 sequences, approximately 9% being singletons. The sample comprised blood, either unsorted or a sorted T cell fraction (not recorded which). The source of these receptors is a male donor with ankylosing spondylitis or in good health (not recorded which). CDR3s include the opening cysteine and the closing phenylalanine or tryptophan. A D gene is named only where the DNA matches it firmly. The size of a clone is reported for some rows only, either as once, few or many, or as a class for expanded clones.

D	size	J	V	DNA	CDR3
.	many	TRBJ2-7	TRBV7-2	TGTGCCAGCAGCTTAGACTGGGCTGTGGACGAGCAGTACTTC	CASSLDWAVDEQYF
TRBD1	many	TRBJ2-7	TRBV20-1	TGCAGTGCTAGGAAAGTAGGGGGCCGGACCTACGAGCAGTACTTC	CSARKVGGRTYEQYF
.	few	TRBJ2-6	TRBV7-9	TGTGCCAGCAGCAAGGGAGCCTTTGGGGCCAACGTCCTGACTTTC	CASSKGAFGANVLTF
.	few	TRBJ1-1	TRBV9	TGTGCCAGCAGCGATGGGGGGGGATACACTGAAGCTTTCTTT	CASSDGGGYTEAFF
.	many	TRBJ2-1	TRBV9	TGTGCCAGCAGCGTAGAGGGCGATACCTACAATGAGCAGTTCTTC	CASSVEGDTYNEQFF
TRBD2	few	TRBJ2-3	TRBV11-2	TGTGCCAGCAGCAAACCGGGACTAGCGGGGGGTTGGGGCACAGATACGCAGTATTTT	CASSKPGLAGGWGTDTQYF
TRBD2	many	TRBJ2-2	TRBV5-1	TGCGCCAGCACCAGAGGGAGGGCGGTTAACGCCGGGGAGCTGTTTTTT	CASTRGRAVNAGELFF
TRBD1	few	TRBJ1-1	TRBV6-4	TGTGCCAGCAGTCGGACCGTCCAGGGGGCGGCTTTCTTT	CASSRTVQGAAFF
.	many	TRBJ2-3	TRBV12-3/TRBV12-4	TGTGCCAGCAGTTTCGCCGGGACTTCCCAAGATACGCAGTATTTT	CASSFAGTSQDTQYF
.	many	TRBJ1-5	TRBV15	TGTGCCACCAGCAGAAGCGGGGGGCGGAATCAGCCCCAGCATTTT	CATSRSGGRNQPQHF
TRBD1	many	TRBJ2-3	TRBV12-3/TRBV12-4	TGTGCCAGCAGTTTTAAGGGACAGACAACTTCTAGCACAGATACGCAGTATTTT	CASSFKGQTTSSTDTQYF
.	many	TRBJ1-2	TRBV20-1	TGCAGTGCTAGAGATATGGGCGATGGCTACACCTTC	CSARDMGDGYTF
.	many	TRBJ2-2	TRBV29-1	TGCAGCGTTGAGCGGACACTCACCGGGGAGCTGTTTTTT	CSVERTLTGELFF
TRBD1	few	TRBJ2-7	TRBV12-3/TRBV12-4	TGTGCCAGCAGCCACAGGGGAAAGTCCCACGAGCAGTACTTC	CASSHRGKSHEQYF
TRBD1	many	TRBJ2-1	TRBV19	TGTGCCAGTAGTATTCGGGACAGGGGGCTCAATGAGCAGTTCTTC	CASSIRDRGLNEQFF
TRBD2	many	TRBJ2-3	TRBV7-6	TGTGCCAGCAGCTTTAGGACTAGCGGGGGCCCCATTAAGGGGACAGATACGCAGTATTTT	CASSFRTSGGPIKGTDTQYF
.	many	TRBJ2-7	TRBV11-1	TGTGCCAGCAGCTTAGAGGATGAGCAGTACTTC	CASSLEDEQYF
.	many	TRBJ1-4	TRBV5-1	TGCGCCAGCAGCTTGAGCGGCAGCCCCAAAGGAGAAAAACTGTTTTTT	CASSLSGSPKGEKLFF
.	many	TRBJ2-1	TRBV29-1	TGCAGCGTTGACAGTAACAATGAGCAGTTCTTC	CSVDSNNEQFF
.	.	TRBJ1-2	TRBV5-4	TGTGCCAGCAGCTTGACGGGGAAAGAAGGCTACACCTTC	CASSLTGKEGYTF
.	.	TRBJ1-1	TRBV5-5	TGTGCCAGCAGCTTGGGGGCCGGGGGCAGCGATGAAGCTTTCTTT	CASSLGAGGSDEAFF
.	many	TRBJ1-1	TRBV20-1	TGCAGTGCTAGGGGCCATCTGGACACTGAAGCTTTCTTT	CSARGHLDTEAFF
.	many	TRBJ2-2	TRBV4-3	TGCGCCAGCAGCCAAGAGGGGACCGAGGGAACCGGGGAGCTGTTTTTT	CASSQEGTEGTGELFF
.	many	TRBJ1-1	TRBV29-1	TGCAGCGTTGGTTGGAACACTGAAGCTTTCTTT	CSVGWNTEAFF
TRBD1	many	TRBJ2-1	TRBV4-2	TGTGCCAGCAGCCCTACCGGGACAGAGTACAATGAGCAGTTCTTC	CASSPTGTEYNEQFF
.	.	TRBJ2-7	TRBV6-5	TGTGCCAGCAGTTACTCCGGGGGGCGAAGCTACGAGCAGTACTTC	CASSYSGGRSYEQYF
.	many	TRBJ2-7	TRBV5-1	TGCGCCAGCAGCCCTGCCAGCGAGCAGTACTTC	CASSPASEQYF
TRBD2	many	TRBJ2-1	TRBV20-1	TGCAGTGCAACCGGGACTAGCGGGAACTCAAATGAGCAGTTCTTC	CSATGTSGNSNEQFF
TRBD2	many	TRBJ2-5	TRBV11-2	TGTGCCAGCTCCTCTAGCGGGCCCCAAGAGACCCAGTACTTC	CASSSSGPQETQYF
.	many	TRBJ2-1	TRBV20-1	TGCAGTGCTAGGCGCCAGGCCAATGAGCAGTTCTTC	CSARRQANEQFF
TRBD2	many	TRBJ2-1	TRBV7-9	TGTGCCAGCAGCCGGACTAGCGGGCATTACAATGAGCAGTTCTTC	CASSRTSGHYNEQFF
.	many	TRBJ2-2	TRBV3-1	TGTGCCAGCAGTTCACAGGGGAACACCGGGGAGCTGTTTTTT	CASSSQGNTGELFF
.	.	TRBJ1-4	TRBV7-2	TGTGCCAGCAGCCAGGGCTCCAATAATGAAAAACTGTTTTTT	CASSQGSNNEKLFF
TRBD2	many	TRBJ2-7	TRBV20-1	TGCAGTGCTAGAGGACTAGCGGGGCCCTACGAGCAGTACTTC	CSARGLAGPYEQYF
TRBD1	many	TRBJ2-7	TRBV30	TGTGCCTGGGGGGACAGGGCACTTTCCTACGAGCAGTACTTC	CAWGDRALSYEQYF
.	few	TRBJ2-5	TRBV15	TGTGCCACCATGGCAGGACGAGGGCAAGAGACCCAGTACTTC	CATMAGRGQETQYF
TRBD2	many	TRBJ2-1	TRBV6-2/TRBV6-3	TGTGCCAGCAGCCTTTGGGGTGCGTGGACTAGCGAGCACAATGAGCAGTTCTTC	CASSLWGAWTSEHNEQFF
.	many	TRBJ2-5	TRBV7-2	TGTGCCAGCAGCTTAGTTTCCAGGGCCCCTAGGCAAGAGACCCAGTACTTC	CASSLVSRAPRQETQYF
TRBD2	many	TRBJ2-1	TRBV20-1	TGCAGTGCTAGAGCTCTAGCGGGGGGGCCCTATGAGCAGTTCTTC	CSARALAGGPYEQFF
TRBD1	many	TRBJ1-5	TRBV20-1	TGCAGCGAAACAGGGGGCGCGGGTCAGCCCCAGCATTTT	CSETGGAGQPQHF
.	few	TRBJ2-3	TRBV7-9	TGTGCCAGCAGCCCCGTTTTGGGGGCAGATACGCAGTATTTT	CASSPVLGADTQYF
.	.	TRBJ1-2	TRBV6-6	TGTGCCAGCATCCGAGACGGCTATGGCTACACCTTC	CASIRDGYGYTF
.	many	TRBJ2-2	TRBV4-2	TGTGCCAGCAGCCAGCGGCGGGCTTACACCGGGGAGCTGTTTTTT	CASSQRRAYTGELFF